Listed here are 24 T cell receptor beta chains from one sample, sequenced in a study of cytomegalovirus exposure and HLA in healthy donors (TCRdb year 2017). Libraries were made using the immunoSEQ multiplex PCR assay. For the multiplex PCR, a mixture combining 60 forward primers for TCR Vbeta segments and 13 reverse primers for TCR Jbeta segments was used. TCRdb re-hosts the immuneACCESS table, in-frame sequences only. Its copies lack some clones; in the studies checked, an unresolved V gene accounts for under half of them, and the cause for the rest is not known. The sample table holds some 110,000 clones, of which around 86% were seen once. 6.9% of the sample goes to the ten largest clones. What was sequenced was PBMCs. The receptors shown here come from a man younger than 40 in good health and CMV-seropositive.

This clone was observed a single time. The rearrangement links TRBV6-1 to TRBJ1-2; 7 bases are shared with TRBD1. V was pared by 6 bases and J by 7 bases, with 8 bases of the junction left unmatched. The CDR3 runs 13 residues. From germline, CDR1 is MNHNS and CDR2 SASEGT. The CDR3 coding sequence is TGTGCCAGCAGCGTCGACAGGGCTTCTGGCTACACCTTC. Its translation is CASSVDRASGYTF.

The V and J genes are TRBV5-4 and TRBJ2-1; a possible D gene is TRBD1 (5 bases). The CDR3 totals 15 residues. V was cut by 2 bases and J by 4 bases, with 13 bases left in between. Germline assignment: CDR1 SGHNT and CDR2 YYREEE (reference sequence). As DNA, the CDR3 is TGTGCCAGCAGCTTAAGGGGAAGGGGTTACAATGAGCAGTTCTTC. This gives the protein CASSLRGRGYNEQFF.

Remarks on this clone: Other DNA sequences within the sample encode an identical CDR3. The chain couples TRBV5-1 to TRBJ2-5, with 9 bases that match TRBD1. Trimming removed 5 bases from V and 0 bases from J; junction bases left unmatched: 5. Germline CDR1 is SGHRS and CDR2 is YFSETQ. The CDR3 spans 15 residues. The CDR3 loop reads CASSFGTGYQETQYF. CDR3 sequence (DNA): TGCGCCAGCAGTTTCGGGACAGGGTACCAAGAGACCCAGTACTTC.

This clone appeared once. This sequence joins TRBV11-3 and TRBJ1-2, with 7 bases identical to TRBD1. The CDR3 spans 16 residues. From germline, CDR1 is SGHNT and CDR2 YENEEA. J lost 6 bases, V lost 3 bases, and 13 bases had no gene match. As DNA, the CDR3 is TGTGCCAGCAGCTTGGAGGAAGTGGAGGGGGCTCATGGCTACACCTTC. Its protein product is CASSLEEVEGAHGYTF. The whole variable domain, remainder taken from reference TRBV11-3 and TRBJ1-2, is EAGVVQSPRYKIIEKKQPVAFWCNPISGHNTLYWYLQNLGQGPELLIRYENEEAVDDSQLPKDRFSAERLKGVDSTLKIQPAELGDSAVYLCASSLEEVEGAHGYTFGSGTRLTVV.

The chain recombines TRBV5-1 with TRBJ1-2; 7 bases are shared with TRBD1. Trimming removed 7 bases from V and 2 bases from J; junction bases left unmatched: 17. Per germline, CDR1 SGHRS and CDR2 YFSETQ. The CDR3 sequence is 17 residues long. The CDR3 spells CASDSGQPKPGNYGYTF. The CDR3 DNA reads as TGCGCCAGCGATTCGGGACAGCCTAAACCTGGGAACTATGGCTACACCTTC.

This rearrangement joins TRBV11-2 to TRBJ1-2; weak D call: TRBD1 (6 bases). This CDR3 has 14 residues. Per germline, CDR1 SGHAT and CDR2 FQNNGV. V was trimmed by 4 bases and J by 4 bases, leaving 13 bases between them. The CDR3 DNA reads TGTGCCAGCAGCTCCCCCATAGGGGGCTATGGCTACACCTTC. Protein sequence: CASSSPIGGYGYTF.

The chain joins TRBV5-1 to TRBJ1-4, with no clear D. Germline V CDR1 and CDR2: SGHRS, YFSETQ. CDR3 length: 13 amino acids. V lost 1 base to trimming and J lost 6 bases, with 7 bases between them. The CDR3 bases are TGCGCCAGCAGCTTGCATAGTGATGAAAAACTGTTTTTT. It codes for CASSLHSDEKLFF. Full variable domain (outside the CDR3, taken from reference TRBV5-1 and TRBJ1-4): KAGVTQTPRYLIKTRGQQVTLSCSPISGHRSVSWYQQTPGQGLQFLFEYFSETQRNKGNFPGRFSGRQFSNSRSEMNVSTLELGDSALYLCASSLHSDEKLFFGSGTQLSVL.

The chain couples TRBV10-3 to TRBJ2-3; 12 bases fit TRBD2. The ends lost 6 bases at V and 2 bases at J; junction bases unmatched: 6. CDR1 ENHRY and CDR2 SYGVKD come from the germline V gene. The length of the CDR3 is 16 residues. The CDR3 coding sequence is TGTGCCATCAGGTCCGCTAGCGGGGGGGCCACAGATACGCAGTATTTT. Encoded protein: CAIRSASGGATDTQYF.

This chain links TRBV4-3 with TRBJ1-2; no firm D call. CDR1 and CDR2 (germline): LGHNA, YSLEER. Trimming took off 0 bases at V and 1 base at J, with 9 bases between the two ends. The CDR3 is 15 amino acids. For the CDR3, the DNA is TGCGCCAGCAGCCAAGATATGAACATTAACTATGGCTACACCTTC. This translates into CASSQDMNINYGYTF.

The rearrangement joins TRBV4-1 to TRBJ2-7, with 9 nucleotides matching TRBD2. V trimming: 0 bases; J trimming: 0 bases; junction bases outside the gene matches: 3. CDR3 length equals 16 residues. CDR1 is MGHRA and CDR2 is YSYEKL in the germline V gene. CDR3: CASSQDPAGGSYEQYF. The CDR3, as DNA: TGCGCCAGCAGCCAAGACCCAGCGGGGGGCTCCTACGAGCAGTACTTC.

The chain joins TRBV28 to TRBJ1-4; 7 positions match TRBD1. Per the germline V gene, CDR1 is MDHEN and CDR2 is SYDVKM. The ends lost 3 bases at V and 8 bases at J; junction bases unmatched: 6. The CDR3 length is 14 residues. DNA for the CDR3: TGTGCCAGCAGTTTTAGTGCAGGGGGAGAAAAACTGTTTTTT. It yields the protein CASSFSAGGEKLFF.

This clone was detected a few times. The V gene is TRBV11-2, the J gene TRBJ2-2; D possibly corresponds to TRBD1 (5 bases). Germline V gene data show CDR1 as SGHAT and CDR2 as FQNNGV. V was trimmed by 2 bases and J by 1 base, leaving 8 bases between them. The CDR3 runs to 15 residues. The DNA for the CDR3 is TGTGCCAGCAGCTTAACAGGAATGAACACCGGGGAGCTGTTTTTT. This sequence encodes CASSLTGMNTGELFF. Based on the CDR3 plus reference TRBV11-2 and TRBJ2-2, the full variable domain is EAGVAQSPRYKIIEKRQSVAFWCNPISGHATLYWYQQILGQGPKLLIQFQNNGVVDDSQLPKDRFSAERLKGVDSTLKIQPAKLEDSAVYLCASSLTGMNTGELFFGEGSRLTVL.

The V gene is TRBV5-4, the J gene TRBJ1-2, with D possibly matching TRBD1 (6 bases). The V end was cut by 4 bases, the J end by 8 bases, with 18 bases between. Germline V lookup: CDR1 SGHNT, CDR2 YYREEE (reference sequence). The CDR3 contains 14 residues. For the CDR3, the DNA is TGTGCCAGCAGCCACCAAGGGGGTAACAGGGGCTACACCTTC. This translates into CASSHQGGNRGYTF.

The chain employs TRBV9 and TRBJ2-3, with TRBD2 matching over 12 bases. The junction had 11 bases not matched to a gene; V was cut back by 3 bases and J by 6 bases. The CDR3 is 17 residues long. The germline V gene has CDR1 SGDLS and CDR2 YYNGEE. The CDR3 DNA reads TGTGCCAGCAGCGCCCTGACTACTAGCGGGGGGCGGGATACGCAGTATTTT. It is translated as CASSALTTSGGRDTQYF.

The gene calls are TRBV7-2 and TRBJ1-3; no clear D gene. Germline CDR1 SGHTA, CDR2 FQGNSA. This CDR3 is built from 15 residues. The V end lost 4 bases, the J end lost 3 bases, and 13 bases lay between the germline ends. CDR3 nucleotide sequence: TGTGCCAGCAGCTCCGTCGGCGGGGTTGGAAACACCATATATTTT. Its protein product is CASSSVGGVGNTIYF.

V usage is TRBV4-1 and J usage is TRBJ1-1, with 8 nucleotides matching TRBD1. CDR1 is MGHRA and CDR2 is YSYEKL in the germline V gene. The CDR3 extends over 16 amino acids. V lost 2 bases, J lost 4 bases, and 9 bases stayed unmatched. CDR3 residues: CASSQITGGPGTEAFF. The DNA of the CDR3 is TGCGCCAGCAGCCAAATAACAGGGGGTCCCGGCACTGAAGCTTTCTTT.

The CDR3 region has the DNA TGTGCCAGCAGGACAGGGGACTTGGGTAACTGGGGCTACACCTTC. It translates to CASRTGDLGNWGYTF. The gene calls are TRBV6-1 and TRBJ1-2; 8 bases are a match to TRBD1. Trimming at V came to 6 bases and at J to 8 bases, leaving 14 bases not matched to a gene. The germline V gene encodes CDR1 MNHNS and CDR2 SASEGT. The CDR3 contains 15 residues.

The chain uses TRBV9 and TRBJ1-1; 7 positions agree with TRBD1. The trim removed 3 bases at V and 0 bases at J, leaving 8 bases unmatched. The CDR3 contains 16 residues. Germline CDR1 is SGDLS and CDR2 is YYNGEE. In DNA, the CDR3 is TGTGCCAGCAGCGGCGACAGGGAAGGATTGAACACTGAAGCTTTCTTT. Its protein product is CASSGDREGLNTEAFF.

The chain combines TRBV6-5 with TRBJ2-7; D is undetermined. The CDR3 loop spans 14 amino acids. V lost 10 bases to trimming and J lost 4 bases, with 20 bases between them. Germline V lookup: CDR1 MNHEY, CDR2 SVGAGI. This chain's CDR3 is CATIPPRPPYEQYF. In DNA form, the CDR3 reads TGTGCCACCATCCCTCCGAGGCCACCTTACGAGCAGTACTTC.

This clone has a single count. This rearrangement joins TRBV5-1 to TRBJ2-3; TRBD2 matches at 11 bases. J lost 4 bases, V lost 0 bases, and 4 bases had no gene match. Germline values: CDR1 SGHRS, CDR2 YFSETQ. The CDR3 is 16 amino acids. CDR3 in DNA: TGCGCCAGCAGCTTGGATAGCGGGGGGGCTCCAGATACGCAGTATTTT. It yields the protein CASSLDSGGAPDTQYF.

V is TRBV11-1 and J is TRBJ2-7; D may be TRBD1 (6 bases). V shed 4 bases and J shed 0 bases, with 13 bases lying between them. The germline V gene encodes CDR1 SGHAT and CDR2 FQDESV (reference sequence). CDR3 length equals 15 residues. In nucleotides, the CDR3 is TGTGCCAGCAGCTCGGCGACAGGCACCTCCTACGAGCAGTACTTC. Amino acids: CASSSATGTSYEQYF. The variable domain in full, completed from reference TRBV11-1 and TRBJ2-7, reads EAEVAQSPRYKITEKSQAVAFWCDPISGHATLYWYRQILGQGPELLVQFQDESVVDDSQLPKDRFSAERLKGVDSTLKIQPAELGDSAMYLCASSSATGTSYEQYFGPGTRLTVT.

The chain combines TRBV5-8 with TRBJ1-5, with 7 bases matching TRBD1. Germline V gene sequence: CDR1 SGHTS, CDR2 YDEGEE. Trimming cost V 1 base and J 5 bases; bases outside gene matches: 3. The CDR3 spans 14 residues. The CDR3 spells CASSLRQGYQPQHF. The CDR3 nucleotides read TGTGCCAGCAGCTTGAGACAGGGTTATCAGCCCCAGCATTTT. The full variable domain, rest sourced from reference TRBV5-8 and TRBJ1-5, is EAGVTQSPTHLIKTRGQQATLRCSPISGHTSVYWYQQALGLGLQFLLWYDEGEERNRGNFPPRFSGRQFPNYSSELNVNALELEDSALYLCASSLRQGYQPQHFGDGTRLSIL.

The chain employs TRBV7-9 and TRBJ1-1, with a weak D call TRBD1 (6 bases). The CDR3 contains 14 residues. V shed 2 bases and J shed 3 bases, with 10 bases lying between them. Germline V gene data show CDR1 as SEHNR and CDR2 as FQNEAQ (reference sequence). CDR3 protein: CASSLLQGYTEAFF. The CDR3 region has the DNA TGTGCCAGCAGCTTACTCCAGGGGTACACTGAAGCTTTCTTT. Filled out from reference TRBV7-9 and TRBJ1-1, the complete variable domain reads DTGVSQNPRHKITKRGQNVTFRCDPISEHNRLYWYRQTLGQGPEFLTYFQNEAQLEKSRLLSDRFSAERPKGSFSTLEIQRTEQGDSAMYLCASSLLQGYTEAFFGQGTRLTVV.

This rearrangement joins TRBV4-1 to TRBJ1-5, with D possibly TRBD1 on 5 matching bases. Trimming removed 0 bases from V and 6 bases from J, with 9 bases in between. Germline CDR1 and CDR2: MGHRA and YSYEKL. The CDR3 is 14 residues long. The CDR3 is CASSQDRVGQPQHF. The CDR3 region has the DNA TGCGCCAGCAGCCAAGACAGGGTGGGTCAGCCCCAGCATTTT.